A selection of T cell receptor beta chains follows, all from one sample in a study of blood T cell repertoires in COVID-19. Using immunoSEQ multiplex PCR, the repertoire was profiled, and TCRdb retains in-frame clones only, with some absent. Of approximately 170,000 clones listed, roughly 85% are singletons. Sequenced input: peripheral blood. These receptors all come from a woman at least 80 years old with active or convalescent COVID-19. Both conserved end residues are part of each CDR3. A D gene is named only where the DNA matches it firmly. The size of a clone is reported for some rows only, either as once, few or many, or as a class for expanded clones.

CDR3nt: TGCGCCAGCAGCTTAGAGGGGGCGCACGAGCAGTACTTC
CDR3aa: CASSLEGAHEQYF
v_gene: TRBV5-1
len: 13
d_gene: TRBD1
abundance: .
j_gene: TRBJ2-7

CDR3nt: TGTGCCAGCTCACCCAATATAGCCGGGGATGAGCAGTTCTTC
CDR3aa: CASSPNIAGDEQFF
v_gene: TRBV18
len: 14
d_gene: .
abundance: .
j_gene: TRBJ2-1

CDR3nt: TGTGCCAGCAGTTACCGTGGGGACAGGGCCAACGAGCAGTACTTC
CDR3aa: CASSYRGDRANEQYF
v_gene: TRBV6-5
len: 15
d_gene: TRBD1
abundance: once
j_gene: TRBJ2-7

CDR3nt: TGTGCCAGTAGTAGGGCAGGACTTTACGAGCAGTACTTC
CDR3aa: CASSRAGLYEQYF
v_gene: TRBV19
len: 13
d_gene: .
abundance: .
j_gene: TRBJ2-7

CDR3nt: TGTGCCAGCAGCTTAAACGGGGTGGGAGATACGCAGTATTTT
CDR3aa: CASSLNGVGDTQYF
v_gene: TRBV7-3
len: 14
d_gene: .
abundance: .
j_gene: TRBJ2-3

CDR3nt: TGTGCCATCAGTGAGCAAGGGGCGAGTGATGGCTACACCTTC
CDR3aa: CAISEQGASDGYTF
v_gene: TRBV10-3
len: 14
d_gene: .
abundance: .
j_gene: TRBJ1-2

CDR3nt: TGTGCCAGCATCGAGGGAGGAAGTGGTGGAGATACGCAGTATTTT
CDR3aa: CASIEGGSGGDTQYF
v_gene: TRBV28
len: 15
d_gene: .
abundance: .
j_gene: TRBJ2-3

CDR3nt: TGTGCCAGCTCACTTGACTTAACCGGGGAGCTGTTTTTT
CDR3aa: CASSLDLTGELFF
v_gene: TRBV18
len: 13
d_gene: .
abundance: .
j_gene: TRBJ2-2

CDR3nt: TGTGCCAGCAGTGAACGGGGTCTAGCGGGGACCGGGGAGCTGTTTTTT
CDR3aa: CASSERGLAGTGELFF
v_gene: TRBV2
len: 16
d_gene: TRBD2
abundance: .
j_gene: TRBJ2-2

CDR3nt: TGCGCCAGCAGCCTCGACAGCCCGTCTACAATGTCAAAGTTCTTC
CDR3aa: CASSLDSPSTMSKFF
v_gene: TRBV5-1
len: 15
d_gene: .
abundance: .
j_gene: TRBJ2-1

CDR3nt: TGTGCCAGCAGGGACCCCGGGGTTTACGAGCAGTACTTC
CDR3aa: CASRDPGVYEQYF
v_gene: TRBV2
len: 13
d_gene: .
abundance: .
j_gene: TRBJ2-7

CDR3nt: TGCGCCAGCAGCCAAAGAGGGACTAGCGGGAGGGCCGGCACAGATACGCAGTATTTT
CDR3aa: CASSQRGTSGRAGTDTQYF
v_gene: TRBV4-1
len: 19
d_gene: TRBD2
abundance: once
j_gene: TRBJ2-3